This entry concerns a single TCR beta chain. Its target is unknown. Vbeta (60) and Jbeta (13) primers were used in the PCR. Here immunoSEQ multiplex PCR was the method, and the copy in TCRdb shows in-frame clones only, minus some. Found here are around 230,000 clones, just under 80% of them singletons; the top ten hold about 0.5%. The data were obtained in a study of cytomegalovirus exposure and HLA in healthy donors. Study observations and caveats: An observed cluster of highly shared sequence variants was recorded as a likely sequencing artifact. From TCR beta sequences, most subjects' HLA-A and HLA-B alleles were reportedly predicted accurately.

The CDR3 runs 15 residues. Germline CDR1 and CDR2: SGHKS and YYEKEE (reference sequence). V was cut by 0 bases and J by 3 bases, with 13 bases left in between. The sample comprised PBMCs. The chain has TRBV5-5 and TRBJ2-7, with D perhaps TRBD1 (6 bases). The sequence came from a boy aged 5-17 years in good health and CMV-seronegative. CDR3 DNA sequence: TGTGCCAGCAGCTTGGATAAGGGGGTTTTCTACGAGCAGTACTTC. It encodes CASSLDKGVFYEQYF.